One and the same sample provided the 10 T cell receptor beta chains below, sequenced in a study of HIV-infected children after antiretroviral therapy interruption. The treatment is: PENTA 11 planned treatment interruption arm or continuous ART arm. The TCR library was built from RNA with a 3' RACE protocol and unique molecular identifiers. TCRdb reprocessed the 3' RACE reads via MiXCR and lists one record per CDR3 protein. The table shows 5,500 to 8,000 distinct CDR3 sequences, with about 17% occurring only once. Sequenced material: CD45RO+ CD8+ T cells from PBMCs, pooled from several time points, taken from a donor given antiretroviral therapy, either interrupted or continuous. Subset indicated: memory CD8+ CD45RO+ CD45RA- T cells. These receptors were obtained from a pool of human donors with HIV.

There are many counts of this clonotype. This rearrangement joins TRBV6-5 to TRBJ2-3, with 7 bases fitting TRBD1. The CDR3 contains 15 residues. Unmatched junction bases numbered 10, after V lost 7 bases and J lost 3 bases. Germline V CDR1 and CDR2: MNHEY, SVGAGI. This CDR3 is CASTLNRGRTDTQYF. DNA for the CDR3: TGTGCCAGCACTCTAAACAGGGGAAGGACAGATACGCAGTATTTT.

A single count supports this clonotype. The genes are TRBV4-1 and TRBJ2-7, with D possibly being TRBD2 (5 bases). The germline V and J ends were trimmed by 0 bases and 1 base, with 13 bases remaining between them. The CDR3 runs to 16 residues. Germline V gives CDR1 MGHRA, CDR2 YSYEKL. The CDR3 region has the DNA TGCGCCAGCAGCCAAGATAGGGAAACGGGATCCTACGAGCAGTACTTC. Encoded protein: CASSQDRETGSYEQYF.

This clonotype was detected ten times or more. The CDR3 DNA reads as TGTGCCTGGAGACAGGTGGGTCACGATACGCAGTATTTT. It encodes CAWRQVGHDTQYF. The rearrangement uses TRBV30 and TRBJ2-3, with TRBD1 as a possible D gene (5 bases). The CDR3 consists of 13 residues. Germline V lookup: CDR1 GTSNPN, CDR2 SVGIG (reference sequence). Trimming pared 3 bases from V and 6 bases from J, leaving 13 bases between. The whole variable domain, remainder taken from reference TRBV30 and TRBJ2-3, is SQTIHQWPATLVQPVGSPLSLECTVEGTSNPNLYWYRQAAGRGLQLLFYSVGIGQISSEVPQNLSASRPQDRQFILSSKKLLLSDSGFYLCAWRQVGHDTQYFGPGTRLTVL.

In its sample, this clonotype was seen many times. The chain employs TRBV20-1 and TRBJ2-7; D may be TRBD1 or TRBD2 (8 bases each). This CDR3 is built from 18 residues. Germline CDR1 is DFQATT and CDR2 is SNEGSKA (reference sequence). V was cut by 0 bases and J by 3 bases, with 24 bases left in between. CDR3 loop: CSARERTSYRDRNYEQYF. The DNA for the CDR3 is TGCAGTGCTAGAGAGCGGACTAGCTACCGGGACAGGAACTACGAGCAGTACTTC.

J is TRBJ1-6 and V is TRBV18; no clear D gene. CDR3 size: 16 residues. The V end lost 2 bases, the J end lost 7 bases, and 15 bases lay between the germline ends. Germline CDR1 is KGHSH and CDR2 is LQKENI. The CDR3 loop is CASSPGPGPGNSPLHF. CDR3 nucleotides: TGTGCCAGCTCACCAGGTCCCGGGCCTGGGAATTCACCCCTCCACTTT. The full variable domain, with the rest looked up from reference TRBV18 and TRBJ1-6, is NAGVMQNPRHLVRRRGQEARLRCSPMKGHSHVYWYRQLPEEGLKFMVYLQKENIIDESGMPKERFSAEFPKEGPSILRIQQVVRGDSAAYFCASSPGPGPGNSPLHFGNGTRLTVT.

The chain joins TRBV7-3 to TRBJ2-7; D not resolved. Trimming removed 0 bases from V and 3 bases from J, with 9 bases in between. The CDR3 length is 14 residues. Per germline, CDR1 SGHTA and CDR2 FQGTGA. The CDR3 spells CASSLTPLLYEQYF. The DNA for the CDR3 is TGTGCCAGCAGCTTAACCCCACTTCTCTACGAGCAGTACTTC.

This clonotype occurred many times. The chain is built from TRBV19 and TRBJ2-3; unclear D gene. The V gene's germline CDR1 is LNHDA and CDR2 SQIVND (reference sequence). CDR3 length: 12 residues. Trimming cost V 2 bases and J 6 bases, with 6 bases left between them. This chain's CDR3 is CASSINGDTQYF. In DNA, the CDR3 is TGTGCCAGTAGTATAAACGGCGATACGCAGTATTTT.

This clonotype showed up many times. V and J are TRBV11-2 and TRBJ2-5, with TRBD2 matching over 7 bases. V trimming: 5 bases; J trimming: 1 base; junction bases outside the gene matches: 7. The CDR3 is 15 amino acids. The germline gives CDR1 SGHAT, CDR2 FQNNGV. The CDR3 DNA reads TGTGCCAGCAGCCCCGGGGACTATCGCCAAGAGACCCAGTACTTC. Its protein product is CASSPGDYRQETQYF.

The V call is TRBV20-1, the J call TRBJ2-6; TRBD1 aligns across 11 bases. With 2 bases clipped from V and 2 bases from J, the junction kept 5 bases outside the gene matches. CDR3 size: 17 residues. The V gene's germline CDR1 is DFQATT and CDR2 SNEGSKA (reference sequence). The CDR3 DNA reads TGCAGTGCTAGAACCGGGACAGGGGGACCTGGGGCCAACGTCCTGACTTTC. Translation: CSARTGTGGPGANVLTF.

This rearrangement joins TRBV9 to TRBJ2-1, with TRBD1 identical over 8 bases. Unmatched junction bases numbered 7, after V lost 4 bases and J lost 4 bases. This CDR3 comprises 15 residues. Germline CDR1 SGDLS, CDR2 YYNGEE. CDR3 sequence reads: CASSLGQGAYNEQFF. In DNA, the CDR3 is TGTGCCAGCAGCCTCGGGCAGGGGGCTTACAATGAGCAGTTCTTC.